The TCR beta chain under discussion was sequenced for a study of T cells in Graves' hyperthyroidism and ophthalmopathy. General observations from the study: The authors' 13 V-J model separated ophthalmopathy from stable hyperthyroidism. Most expanded thyroid clonotypes above 0.001 recurred in blood.

Diagnosing involved the use of clinical symptoms, serum thyroxine and TRAb, thyroid ultrasound and orbital computed tomography. The CDR3 runs to 13 residues. CDR1 is DFQATT and CDR2 is SNEGSKA in the germline V gene (reference sequence). TCR beta CDR3 sequences were amplified from RNA transcripts. The HTBI set primed first-round TCR CDR3 RT-PCR. TCRdb redid the calling of the multiplex PCR reads with MiXCR, one entry per CDR3 protein. Here the sample spans roughly 570,000 distinct CDR3 sequences, around 42% being singletons. In regard to this clonotype: Its target is not known.

This TCR derives from an adult woman with Graves' disease, either hyperthyroidism or ophthalmopathy (not recorded which). The sample taken for sequencing was peripheral blood or thyroid tissue (not recorded which). The chain is built from TRBV20-1 and TRBJ1-1, with 8 nucleotides matching TRBD1. The CDR3 spells CSRPGQGNTEAFF. The CDR3, as DNA: TGCAGCAGACCCGGACAGGGGAACACTGAAGCTTTCTTT.